What follows are 4 T cell receptor beta chains derived from one specimen sequenced in a study of PD-L1 blockade in urothelial cancer. Sequencing was performed with immunoSEQ multiplex PCR; in TCRdb, only in-frame clones are kept and a portion is missing. This table has about 110,000 clones, roughly 88% appearing once. Sequenced here: PBMCs, sampled around atezolizumab (anti-PD-L1) treatment. The receptors were sampled from a man over 45 with urothelial cancer.

This chain links TRBV28 with TRBJ2-7; 10 nucleotides match TRBD2. The CDR3 loop spans 15 amino acids. Germline CDR1 is MDHEN and CDR2 is SYDVKM. J lost 4 bases, V lost 3 bases, and 6 bases had no gene match. The chain's CDR3 is CASSFQASGRYEQYF. CDR3 in DNA: TGTGCCAGCAGTTTTCAGGCTAGCGGGAGATACGAGCAGTACTTC. Full variable domain (missing parts from reference TRBV28 and TRBJ2-7): DVKVTQSSRYLVKRTGEKVFLECVQDMDHENMFWYRQDPGLGLRLIYFSYDVKMKEKGDIPEGYSVSREKKERFSLILESASTNQTSMYLCASSFQASGRYEQYFGPGTRLTVT.

This chain joins TRBV9 and TRBJ2-3, with 10 bases lining up with TRBD2. V dropped 4 bases and J dropped 2; count of bases not matched to a gene: 7. In germline, CDR1 is SGDLS, CDR2 YYNGEE. The CDR3 sequence is 16 residues long. CDR3 in DNA: TGTGCCAGCAGCCCAAGCGGGAGGGCCTTCACAGATACGCAGTATTTT. It yields the protein CASSPSGRAFTDTQYF. The full variable domain, its missing parts supplied by reference TRBV9 and TRBJ2-3, is DSGVTQTPKHLITATGQRVTLRCSPRSGDLSVYWYQQSLDQGLQFLIQYYNGEERAKGNILERFSAQQFPDLHSELNLSSLELGDSALYFCASSPSGRAFTDTQYFGPGTRLTVL.

The V gene is TRBV6-6, the J gene TRBJ2-3; TRBD2 agrees at 7 bases. V shed 7 bases, J shed 2 bases, and the junction held 9 bases outside the gene matches. The CDR3 has 15 amino acids. Germline CDR1 is MNHNY and CDR2 is SVGAGI (reference sequence). The chain's CDR3 is CASTSGNRLTDTQYF. The CDR3, as DNA: TGTGCCAGCACGAGCGGGAATCGGCTCACAGATACGCAGTATTTT.

The rearrangement joins TRBV4-1 to TRBJ2-2, with a possible D match to TRBD2 (6 bases). The V and J ends lost 4 bases and 1 base respectively, with 13 bases between them. The CDR3 consists of 16 residues. Germline-derived CDR1 and CDR2 are MGHRA and YSYEKL. The CDR3 protein is CASSRKGGVNTGELFF. The DNA of the CDR3 is TGCGCCAGCAGCCGAAAAGGAGGGGTGAACACCGGGGAGCTGTTTTTT.